The present T cell receptor (beta chain) was sequenced within a study of blood T cell repertoires in COVID-19. TCRdb's table, derived via immunoSEQ multiplex PCR, lists solely in-frame clones and lacks some. The data show approximately 240,000 clones, roughly nine tenths seen once. This CDR3 contains 12 residues. Between the trimmed V and J ends, which lost 2 bases and 3 bases, there was a span of 4 bases. This TCR came from a woman aged 30 to 39 with acute COVID-19. The sample comprised PBMCs or T cells enriched from blood (not recorded which). J is TRBJ2-5 and V is TRBV12-3 or TRBV12-4; no clear D. For the CDR3, the DNA is TGTGCCAGCAGTTTATCGGAAGAGACCCAGTACTTC. Translated, it gives CASSLSEETQYF.